This T cell receptor beta chain was found in a study of identical twins. TCRdb reprocessed the 5' RACE reads via MiXCR and lists one record per CDR3 protein. The sample yields about 240,000 distinct CDR3 sequences, 7% to 8.5% seen once. CDR1 is SNHLY and CDR2 is FYNNEI in the germline V gene. This CDR3 spans 14 amino acids. Losses at the gene ends were 9 bases for V and 5 bases for J; bases not matched to a gene: 10. The data also belong to a second study, concerning yellow fever vaccine responses in identical twins.

This receptor was taken from a woman between 18 and 29 years old in good health. This chain links TRBV2 with TRBJ2-1; the match to TRBD2 covers 7 bases. The sample comprised CD8+ T cells sorted from blood. The CDR3 here is CARGGETTNNEQFF. The CDR3 DNA reads TGTGCCAGGGGAGGGGAGACAACTAACAATGAGCAGTTCTTC.